The 4 T cell receptor beta chains listed next were all sequenced from one sample in a study of cytomegalovirus exposure and HLA in healthy donors. 60 Vbeta and 13 Jbeta primers were used in PCR. The data were produced by immunoSEQ multiplex PCR, yet TCRdb's version contains in-frame clones alone and is incomplete. The sample includes about 130,000 clones, 60% to 85% of them seen just once. Specimen: PBMCs. The receptors derive from a man aged 30 to 45 in good health and CMV-seronegative.

The V call is TRBV28, the J call TRBJ2-7, with 9 bases aligning to TRBD1. There are 16 residues in the CDR3. CDR1 is MDHEN and CDR2 is SYDVKM in the germline V gene. The V and J ends lost 1 base and 5 bases, in that order; junction bases with no gene match: 9. The DNA of the CDR3 is TGTGCCAGCAGTTTATTGGGACAGGGTAATCGGGACGAGCAGTACTTC. Amino acid sequence: CASSLLGQGNRDEQYF.

The V call is TRBV5-8, the J call TRBJ1-1; a possible D gene is TRBD1 (6 bases). CDR3 length equals 14 residues. CDR1 and CDR2 (germline): SGHTS, YDEGEE. V was pared by 0 bases and J by 4 bases, with 10 bases between. CDR3 protein: CASSLGQGLTEAFF. CDR3 DNA sequence: TGTGCCAGCAGCTTGGGTCAGGGGCTCACTGAAGCTTTCTTT.

The J gene is TRBJ1-5, the V gene TRBV6-6, with D hard to call. V lost 0 bases to trimming and J lost 5 bases, with 11 bases between them. CDR3 length: 15 amino acids. Per the germline V gene, CDR1 is MNHNY and CDR2 is SVGAGI (reference sequence). The DNA for the CDR3 is TGTGCCAGCAGTTACTCGAGATTCGGAGATCAGCCCCAGCATTTT. Amino acids: CASSYSRFGDQPQHF.

The rearrangement uses TRBV6-6 and TRBJ2-1, with D perhaps matching TRBD2 (6 bases). Germline V gene sequence: CDR1 MNHNY, CDR2 SVGAGI (reference sequence). CDR3 length equals 12 residues. V dropped 2 bases and J dropped 9 bases, with 8 bases sitting between them. DNA for the CDR3: TGTGCCAGCAGTTACGCCGGGAGTGAGCAGTTCTTC. The encoded protein is CASSYAGSEQFF.